Listed here are 3 T cell receptor beta chains from one sample, sequenced in a study of beta chain features in type 1 diabetes. Isolated RNA was reverse transcribed in full, so expressed TCRB transcripts were sequenced. TCRdb's table, derived via immunoSEQ multiplex PCR, lists solely in-frame clones and lacks some. The sample has roughly 400,000 clones; roughly 15% are singletons. Specimen: naive CD4+ T cells from blood. These receptors were collected from a woman between 18 and 29 years old in good health.

This clone has just a few counts. The V gene is TRBV5-1, the J gene TRBJ2-5, with TRBD1 matching over 8 bases. V was clipped by 4 bases and J by 3 bases; unmatched bases: 5. The germline V gene has CDR1 SGHRS and CDR2 YFSETQ. This CDR3 is built from 14 residues. DNA for the CDR3: TGCGCCAGCAGCACTAACAGGGGGAAAGAGACCCAGTACTTC. This sequence encodes CASSTNRGKETQYF.

On this clone itself: At the DNA level, this CDR3 is encoded by other sequences in the same sample as well. The CDR3 loop is CASSPSSQETQYF. DNA of the CDR3: TGTGCCAGCTCACCGTCCAGCCAAGAGACCCAGTACTTC. This sequence joins TRBV18 and TRBJ2-5; D gene unclear. From germline, CDR1 is KGHSH and CDR2 LQKENI. Trimming removed 3 bases from V and 1 base from J, with 6 bases in between. The CDR3 spans 13 residues.

The rearrangement joins TRBV30 to TRBJ2-1; tentative D call: TRBD2 (6 bases). The CDR3 runs 12 residues. Trimming cost V 4 bases and J 8 bases, with 12 bases left between them. CDR1 is GTSNPN, CDR2 SVGIG, per germline (reference sequence). The CDR3 DNA sequence: TGTGCCTGGAAGCGGCGGGACTATGAGCAGTTCTTC. Encoded protein: CAWKRRDYEQFF.